This passage covers 15 T cell receptor beta chains from one sample sequenced in a study of glioma-infiltrating T cells after dendritic cell vaccination. Documented time point: after dendritic cell vaccination, including at tumor progression/relapse. Assay used: immunoSEQ multiplex PCR; TCRdb lists only in-frame clones, some missing. This table has approximately 85,000 clones, 85% appearing once. The source was blood, collected after dendritic cell vaccination. These receptors were collected from a human donor with glioblastoma.

The chain employs TRBV11-2 and TRBJ2-2, with D possibly being TRBD1 (5 bases). There are 14 residues in the CDR3. Germline CDR1 SGHAT, CDR2 FQNNGV. V lost 5 bases to trimming and J lost 2 bases, with 9 bases between them. The CDR3 sequence is CASSARVNTGELFF. CDR3 coding DNA: TGTGCCAGCAGCGCCAGGGTAAACACCGGGGAGCTGTTTTTT.

This sequence joins TRBV14 and TRBJ2-1; D not resolved. The CDR3 spans 17 residues. V lost 0 bases, J lost 4 bases, and 16 bases lay in between. Germline lookup yields CDR1 SGHDN and CDR2 FVKESK. CDR3 loop: CASSQDVWPNPYNEQFF. DNA of the CDR3: TGTGCCAGCAGCCAAGATGTCTGGCCCAACCCGTACAATGAGCAGTTCTTC.

The rearrangement joins TRBV6-6 to TRBJ1-2; 9 nucleotides line up with TRBD1. The V segment lost 2 bases and the J segment 9 bases; nucleotides outside the gene matches: 10. CDR1 is MNHNY and CDR2 is SVGAGI in the germline V gene (reference sequence). The CDR3 contains 15 residues. CDR3 nucleotide sequence: TGTGCCAGCAGTTACGGGGACAGGGACACCTCCCGCTACACCTTC. Protein product: CASSYGDRDTSRYTF.

In this sample, this clone turned up a few times. The chain recombines TRBV29-1 with TRBJ2-5; TRBD1 aligns across 11 bases. The CDR3 spans 12 residues. V shed 6 bases, J shed 4 bases, and the junction held 1 base outside the gene matches. Germline-derived CDR1 and CDR2 are SQVTM and ANQGSEA. This CDR3 reads CSVGQGGETQYF. Written as DNA, the CDR3 is TGCAGCGTGGGACAGGGGGGAGAGACCCAGTACTTC.

This clone has a single count. V is TRBV7-9 and J is TRBJ1-4; D call uncertain. Between the trimmed V and J ends, which lost 3 bases and 7 bases, there was a span of 15 bases. This CDR3 comprises 15 residues. Germline V gene data show CDR1 as SEHNR and CDR2 as FQNEAQ (reference sequence). CDR3 nucleotide sequence: TGTGCCAGCAGCTTTGACGGGAAAATGAGTGAAAAACTGTTTTTT. Encoded protein: CASSFDGKMSEKLFF.

The V gene is TRBV7-2, the J gene TRBJ2-2; the match to TRBD1 covers 8 bases. J lost 5 bases, V lost 5 bases, and 7 bases had no gene match. CDR3 length: 15 residues. Germline CDR1 is SGHTA and CDR2 is FQGNSA. The CDR3 DNA follows: TGTGCCAGCAGCGGCCGGGACAGGCGAACCGGGGAGCTGTTTTTT. Translation gives CASSGRDRRTGELFF.

This clone was counted once. The V gene is TRBV11-2, the J gene TRBJ2-1, with 11 bases aligning to TRBD2. V was clipped by 4 bases and J by 8 bases; unmatched bases: 7. CDR3 length: 15 amino acids. The germline CDR1 and CDR2 sequences are SGHAT and FQNNGV. The CDR3 nucleotides are TGTGCCAGCAGCTCCTCCGGGACTAGCGGTTATGAGCAGTTCTTC. Residues: CASSSSGTSGYEQFF.

V gene TRBV7-9 combines with J gene TRBJ2-1, with D possibly being TRBD2 (5 bases). The germline gives CDR1 SEHNR, CDR2 FQNEAQ (reference sequence). V lost 5 bases to trimming and J lost 5 bases, with 13 bases between them. The CDR3 extends over 14 amino acids. Here the CDR3 DNA reads TGTGCCAGCAGCGGACTGAGTCTCAACAATGAGCAGTTCTTC. Protein product: CASSGLSLNNEQFF. The full variable domain, in which reference TRBV7-9 and TRBJ2-1 provide the parts outside the CDR3, is DTGVSQNPRHKITKRGQNVTFRCDPISEHNRLYWYRQTLGQGPEFLTYFQNEAQLEKSRLLSDRFSAERPKGSFSTLEIQRTEQGDSAMYLCASSGLSLNNEQFFGPGTRLTVL.

The V and J genes are TRBV5-1 and TRBJ2-6; TRBD1 might be the D (6 bases). Germline lookup yields CDR1 SGHRS and CDR2 YFSETQ. This CDR3 is built from 17 residues. Deletions cut 5 bases from V and 0 bases from J, with 15 bases between. The CDR3 region has the DNA TGCGCCAGCAGTCCCGTAACAGGGAACTCTGGGGCCAACGTCCTGACTTTC. Translated: CASSPVTGNSGANVLTF.

The chain joins TRBV7-8 to TRBJ2-1, with TRBD1 matching over 7 bases. J gave up 4 bases and V 0 bases, and 6 bases lay outside the gene matches. The CDR3 spans 16 residues. Per the germline V gene, CDR1 is SGHVS and CDR2 is FQNEAQ. CDR3 sequence reads: CASSLAVVGQYNEQFF. CDR3 nucleotides: TGTGCCAGCAGCTTAGCGGTGGTGGGACAGTACAATGAGCAGTTCTTC.

This clone was seen only a few times. The J gene is TRBJ2-7, the V gene TRBV6-1; TRBD1 aligns across 7 bases. CDR1 is MNHNS and CDR2 is SASEGT in the germline V gene. The V segment lost 2 bases and the J segment 2 bases; nucleotides outside the gene matches: 6. There are 15 residues in the CDR3. CDR3: CASSENRGAPYEQYF. The CDR3 coding sequence is TGTGCCAGCAGTGAAAACAGGGGAGCTCCCTACGAGCAGTACTTC.

The CDR3 spells CSVEDYGPGERGKLFF. DNA for the CDR3: TGCAGCGTTGAAGATTACGGCCCGGGAGAAAGGGGAAAACTGTTTTTT. The chain has TRBV29-1 and TRBJ1-4; perhaps TRBD1 as D (5 bases). Germline-derived CDR1 and CDR2 are SQVTM and ANQGSEA. V gave up 0 bases and J gave up 10 bases, with 21 bases separating them. This CDR3 comprises 16 residues.

The count of this clone is one. The gene calls are TRBV7-9 and TRBJ2-2; D is unresolved. This CDR3 comprises 14 residues. V was shortened by 5 bases and J by 5 bases, with 12 bases between the two germline ends. The germline V gene encodes CDR1 SEHNR and CDR2 FQNEAQ (reference sequence). The CDR3 nucleotides are TGTGCCAGCAGCGCCGACAAGACGACCGGGGAGCTGTTTTTT. It translates to CASSADKTTGELFF.

The gene calls are TRBV29-1 and TRBJ2-7, with 9 bases lining up with TRBD1. Looked up from germline, CDR1 is SQVTM and CDR2 is ANQGSEA. V trimming: 6 bases; J trimming: 1 base; junction bases outside the gene matches: 4. This CDR3 contains 13 residues. The CDR3: CSVGQGSSYEQYF. As DNA, the CDR3 is TGCAGCGTCGGACAGGGGAGTTCCTACGAGCAGTACTTC.

V usage is TRBV7-9 and J usage is TRBJ2-3, with D possibly being TRBD2 (5 bases). The CDR3 is made up of 12 amino acids. Per the germline V gene, CDR1 is SEHNR and CDR2 is FQNEAQ (reference sequence). The V gene lost 5 bases and the J gene lost 6 bases, with 9 bases spanning the gap. The CDR3 region has the DNA TGTGCCAGCAGCCAATCGGGGGATACGCAGTATTTT. Translating it yields CASSQSGDTQYF. Drawing the rest from reference TRBV7-9 and TRBJ2-3, the complete variable domain is DTGVSQNPRHKITKRGQNVTFRCDPISEHNRLYWYRQTLGQGPEFLTYFQNEAQLEKSRLLSDRFSAERPKGSFSTLEIQRTEQGDSAMYLCASSQSGDTQYFGPGTRLTVL.